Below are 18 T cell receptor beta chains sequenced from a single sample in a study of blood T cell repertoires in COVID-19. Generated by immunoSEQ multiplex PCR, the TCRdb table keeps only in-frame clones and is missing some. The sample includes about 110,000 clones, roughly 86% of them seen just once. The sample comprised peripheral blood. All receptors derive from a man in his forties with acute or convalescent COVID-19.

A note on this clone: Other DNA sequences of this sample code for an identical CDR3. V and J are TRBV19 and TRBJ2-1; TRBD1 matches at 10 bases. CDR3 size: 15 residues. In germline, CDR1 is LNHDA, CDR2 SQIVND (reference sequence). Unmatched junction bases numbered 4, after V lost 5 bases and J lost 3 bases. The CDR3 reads CASSPTGGGYNEQFF. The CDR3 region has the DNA TGTGCCAGTAGTCCGACAGGGGGCGGCTACAATGAGCAGTTCTTC.

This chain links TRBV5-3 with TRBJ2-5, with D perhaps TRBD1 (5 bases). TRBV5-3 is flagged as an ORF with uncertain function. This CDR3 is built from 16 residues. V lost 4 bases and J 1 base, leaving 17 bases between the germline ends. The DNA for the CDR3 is TGTGCCAGAAGCACGGCGAATGACAGCTTCCAAGAGACCCAGTACTTC. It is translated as CARSTANDSFQETQYF.

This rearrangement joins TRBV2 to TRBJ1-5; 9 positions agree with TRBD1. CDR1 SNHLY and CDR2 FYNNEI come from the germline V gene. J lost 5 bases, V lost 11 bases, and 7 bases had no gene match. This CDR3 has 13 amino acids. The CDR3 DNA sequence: TGTGCCGGGACCAGGACAGGGGATCAGCCCCAGCATTTT. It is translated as CAGTRTGDQPQHF.

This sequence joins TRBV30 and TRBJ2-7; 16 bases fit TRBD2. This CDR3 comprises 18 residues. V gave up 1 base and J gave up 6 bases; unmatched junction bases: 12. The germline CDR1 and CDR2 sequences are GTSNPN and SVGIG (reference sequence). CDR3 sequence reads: CAWSGLGLAGGPPGEQYF. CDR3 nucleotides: TGTGCCTGGAGTGGGTTGGGACTAGCGGGGGGGCCCCCGGGCGAGCAGTACTTC.

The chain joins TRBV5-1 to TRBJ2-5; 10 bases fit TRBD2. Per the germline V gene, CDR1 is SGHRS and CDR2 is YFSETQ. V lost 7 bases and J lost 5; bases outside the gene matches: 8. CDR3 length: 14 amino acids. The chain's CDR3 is CASAASGGLETQYF. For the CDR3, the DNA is TGCGCCAGCGCGGCTAGCGGGGGTTTGGAGACCCAGTACTTC.

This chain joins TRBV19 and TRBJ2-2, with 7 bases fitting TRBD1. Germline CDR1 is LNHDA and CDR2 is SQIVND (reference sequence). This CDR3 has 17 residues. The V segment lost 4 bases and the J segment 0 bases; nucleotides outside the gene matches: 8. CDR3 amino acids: CASSRKDRASNTGELFF. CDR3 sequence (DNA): TGTGCCAGTAGTAGAAAAGACAGGGCCTCGAACACCGGGGAGCTGTTTTTT.

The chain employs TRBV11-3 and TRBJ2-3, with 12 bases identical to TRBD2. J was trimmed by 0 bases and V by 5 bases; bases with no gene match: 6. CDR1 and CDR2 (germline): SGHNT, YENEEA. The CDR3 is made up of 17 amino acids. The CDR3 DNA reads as TGTGCCAGCAGCCCTCGACTAGCGGGAGATAGCACAGATACGCAGTATTTT. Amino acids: CASSPRLAGDSTDTQYF.

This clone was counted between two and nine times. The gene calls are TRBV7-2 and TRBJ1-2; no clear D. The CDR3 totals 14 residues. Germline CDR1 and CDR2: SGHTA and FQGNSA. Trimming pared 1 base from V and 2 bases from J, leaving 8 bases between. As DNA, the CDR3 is TGTGCCAGCAGCTTAGGCGCGGTAAACTATGGCTACACCTTC. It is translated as CASSLGAVNYGYTF.

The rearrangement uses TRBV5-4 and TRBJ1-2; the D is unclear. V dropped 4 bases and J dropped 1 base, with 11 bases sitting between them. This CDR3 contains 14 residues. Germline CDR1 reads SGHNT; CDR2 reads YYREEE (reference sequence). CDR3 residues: CASSADRDNYGYTF. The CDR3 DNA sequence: TGTGCCAGCAGCGCCGACCGGGATAACTATGGCTACACCTTC.

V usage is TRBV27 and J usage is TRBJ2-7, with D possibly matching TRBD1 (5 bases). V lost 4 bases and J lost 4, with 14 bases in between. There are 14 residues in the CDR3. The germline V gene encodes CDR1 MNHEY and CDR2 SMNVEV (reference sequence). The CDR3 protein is CASSSGQGMYEQYF. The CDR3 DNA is TGTGCCAGCAGTTCTGGGCAGGGTATGTACGAGCAGTACTTC.

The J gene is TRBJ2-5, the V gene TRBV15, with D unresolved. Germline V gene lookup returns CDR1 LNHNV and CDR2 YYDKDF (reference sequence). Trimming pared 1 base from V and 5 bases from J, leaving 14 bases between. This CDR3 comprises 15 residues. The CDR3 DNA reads TGTGCCACCAGCAGAGTTGGTCTAGGTGGGGAGACCCAGTACTTC. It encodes CATSRVGLGGETQYF.

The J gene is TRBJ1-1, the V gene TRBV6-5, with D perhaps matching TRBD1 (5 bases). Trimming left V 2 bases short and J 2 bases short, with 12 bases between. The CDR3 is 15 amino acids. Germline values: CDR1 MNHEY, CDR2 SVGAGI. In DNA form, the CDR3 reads TGTGCCAGCAGTTACGGGAGGGGCTACAACACTGAAGCTTTCTTT. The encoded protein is CASSYGRGYNTEAFF.

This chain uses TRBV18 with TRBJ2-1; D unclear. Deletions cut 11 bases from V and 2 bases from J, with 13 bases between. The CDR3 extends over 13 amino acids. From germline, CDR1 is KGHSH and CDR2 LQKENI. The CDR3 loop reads CASSVAAYNEQFF. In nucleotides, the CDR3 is TGTGCCTCCTCGGTGGCGGCCTACAATGAGCAGTTCTTC.

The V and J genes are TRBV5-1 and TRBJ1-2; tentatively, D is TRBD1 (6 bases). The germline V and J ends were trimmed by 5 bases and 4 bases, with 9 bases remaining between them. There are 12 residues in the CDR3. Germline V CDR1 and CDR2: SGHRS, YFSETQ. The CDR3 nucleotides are TGCGCCAGCAGAGGGGGTACCTATGGCTACACCTTC. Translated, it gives CASRGGTYGYTF. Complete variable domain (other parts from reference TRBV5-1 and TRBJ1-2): KAGVTQTPRYLIKTRGQQVTLSCSPISGHRSVSWYQQTPGQGLQFLFEYFSETQRNKGNFPGRFSGRQFSNSRSEMNVSTLELGDSALYLCASRGGTYGYTFGSGTRLTVV.

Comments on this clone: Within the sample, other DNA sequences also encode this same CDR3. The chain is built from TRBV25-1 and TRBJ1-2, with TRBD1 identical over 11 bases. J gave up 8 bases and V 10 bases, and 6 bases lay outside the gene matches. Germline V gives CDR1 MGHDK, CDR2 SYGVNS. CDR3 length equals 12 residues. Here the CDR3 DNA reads TGTGCCACCCGGACAGGGGGCTTCGGCTACACCTTC. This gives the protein CATRTGGFGYTF.

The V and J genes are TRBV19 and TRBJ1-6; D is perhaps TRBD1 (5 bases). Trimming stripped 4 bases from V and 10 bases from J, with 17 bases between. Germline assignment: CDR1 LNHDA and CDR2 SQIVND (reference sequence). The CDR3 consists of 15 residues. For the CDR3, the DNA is TGTGCCAGTAGTAGCCCGGAGGGGATGAGCTCACCCCTCCACTTT. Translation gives CASSSPEGMSSPLHF.

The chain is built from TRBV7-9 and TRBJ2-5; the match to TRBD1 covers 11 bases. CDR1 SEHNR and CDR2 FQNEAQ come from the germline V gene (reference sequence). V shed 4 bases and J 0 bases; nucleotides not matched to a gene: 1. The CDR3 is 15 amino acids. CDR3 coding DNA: TGTGCCAGCAGCTGGGGACAGGGGGACCAAGAGACCCAGTACTTC. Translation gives CASSWGQGDQETQYF.

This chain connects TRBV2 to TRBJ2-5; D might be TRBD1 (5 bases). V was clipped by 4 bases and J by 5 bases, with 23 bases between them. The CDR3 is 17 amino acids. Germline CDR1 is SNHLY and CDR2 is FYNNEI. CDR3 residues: CASSGLRTPREEETQYF. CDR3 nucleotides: TGTGCCAGCAGTGGCCTAAGGACACCCCGCGAGGAGGAGACCCAGTACTTC.